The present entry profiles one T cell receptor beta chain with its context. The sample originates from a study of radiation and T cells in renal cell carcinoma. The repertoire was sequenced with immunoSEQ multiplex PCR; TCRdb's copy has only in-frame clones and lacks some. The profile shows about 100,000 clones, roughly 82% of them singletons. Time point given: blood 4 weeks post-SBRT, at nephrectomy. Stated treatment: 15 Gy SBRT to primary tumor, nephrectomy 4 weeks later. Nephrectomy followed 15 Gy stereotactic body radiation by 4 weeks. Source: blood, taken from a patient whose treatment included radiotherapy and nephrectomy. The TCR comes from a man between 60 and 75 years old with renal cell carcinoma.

The CDR3 sequence is CASSYSATVYGYTF. In nucleotides, the CDR3 is TGTGCCAGCAGTTACTCGGCGACAGTCTATGGCTACACCTTC. The chain couples TRBV6-5 to TRBJ1-2; a possible D gene is TRBD1 (5 bases). V was shortened by 0 bases and J by 4 bases, with 9 bases between the two germline ends. Per germline, CDR1 MNHEY and CDR2 SVGAGI. This CDR3 is 14 amino acids long.